The clone carrying this TCR beta chain was detected a few times. The CDR3 consists of 14 residues. CDR1 MNHNS and CDR2 SASEGT come from the germline V gene. Trimming removed 7 bases from V and 0 bases from J, with 10 bases in between. This sample is part of a study of T-cell reconstitution after alpha-beta-depleted transplantation in children. Preparation of the TCRbeta library involved a method that used unique molecular identifiers. TCRdb processed the PCR reads anew with MiXCR; each CDR3 protein has one entry. The sample includes approximately 510,000 distinct CDR3 sequences, around 19% of them seen just once.

This TCR was recovered from a human donor who donated a stem cell graft to a child with acute lymphoblastic leukemia. This specimen consisted of PBMCs from the stem cell graft donor, obtained from the stem cell graft. The V call is TRBV6-1, the J call TRBJ1-3; D call uncertain. CDR3 nucleotides: TGTGCCAGCACCCAAGCGTACTCTGGAAACACCATATATTTT. Residues: CASTQAYSGNTIYF.